This T cell receptor beta chain was identified during a study of identical twins. The CDR3 is 14 amino acids. Regarding this clonotype: The antigen remains unidentified. At one boundary the junction diverges from the germline segment, which might be a read error.

Findings and limits, study-wide: Beta clonotypes that were abundant in cord blood contained fewer insertions, a pattern absent from memory repertoires.

Each CDR3 protein gets one entry after TCRdb re-called the 5' RACE reads with MiXCR. Of 600,000 to 850,000 distinct CDR3 sequences in the sample, about 20% were seen once. This sample was shared with a second study, whose subject was T cells expressing NK-cell markers. That study reports: Source material for TCR beta repertoires consisted of sorted CD3+CD56+NKG2C+, CD3+CD56+NKG2C- and CD3+CD56-NKG2C+ T cells. The eight sequenced donors comprised seven who were HCMV-seropositive and one who was seronegative. In several donors, dominant clonotypes made up 28.3-60.1% of CD3+CD56-NKG2C+ cells.

Sequencing was carried out using PBMCs. This sequence joins TRBV12-3 or TRBV12-4 and TRBJ2-6, with D possibly matching TRBD2 (5 bases). The sequence derives from a woman under 30 in good health. CDR3 sequence: CASSLRAGANVLTF. Written as DNA, the CDR3 is TGCGCCAGCAGCTTGAGGGCTGGGGCCAACGTCCTGACTTTC.